These T cell receptor beta chains were read from a single sample in a study of T cells in Graves' hyperthyroidism and ophthalmopathy. From the multiplex PCR reads, TCRdb called clonotypes with MiXCR, one entry per CDR3 protein. The data show almost 600,000 distinct CDR3 sequences, 14% seen once. Sequencing was done on a sample of blood. The source of these receptors is a woman in her thirties with Graves' hyperthyroidism that later progressed to Graves' ophthalmopathy. CDR3s include the opening cysteine and the closing phenylalanine or tryptophan. The D gene is left open where the match is weak. Clone size is not always given. Where it is, it says once, few, many or a class for expanded clones.

J | size | D | V | DNA | CDR3
TRBJ1-2 | few | . | TRBV10-3 | TGTGCCATCAGGGAGGTGGATTACACCTTC | CAIREVDYTF
TRBJ2-7 | many | . | TRBV10-3 | TGTGCCATCAGTGTAAATGGGGAGCAGTACTTC | CAISVNGEQYF
TRBJ2-5 | many | TRBD2 | TRBV20-1 | TGCAGTGCTAGAGCGTTGCGGGGGGAGACCCAGTACTTC | CSARALRGETQYF
TRBJ2-7 | . | TRBD1 | TRBV4-2 | TGTGCCAGCAGCTTGGTTGGGACAGGGGTTGTCTACGAGCAGTACTTC | CASSLVGTGVVYEQYF
TRBJ2-5 | many | . | TRBV6-1 | TGTGCCAGCAGAGTGGGGAAAGAGACCCAGTACTTC | CASRVGKETQYF
TRBJ1-5 | many | TRBD1 | TRBV2 | TGTGCCAGCAGTGTGGACAGGGCGGGCAATCAGCCCCAGCATTTT | CASSVDRAGNQPQHF
TRBJ1-6 | many | . | TRBV27 | TGTGCCAGCAGTTTAGCCGGCTCTTTGTCACCCCTCCACTTT | CASSLAGSLSPLHF
TRBJ1-2 | few | . | TRBV5-4 | TGTGCCAGCAGCTCTCCCATCGACGGGAACTATGGCTACACCTTC | CASSSPIDGNYGYTF
TRBJ1-6 | many | . | TRBV12-3/TRBV12-4 | TGTGCCAGCAGTTTAAGGAGCTCCTATAATTCACCCCTCCACTTT | CASSLRSSYNSPLHF
TRBJ2-7 | . | TRBD1 | TRBV6-5 | TGTGCCAGCAGTTCCCTCGGGACAGGACCCTACGAGCAGTACTTC | CASSSLGTGPYEQYF
TRBJ2-3 | few | TRBD2 | TRBV6-5 | TGTGCCAGCAGTTACCGGGAGCTAGCGGGCCCGGCAGATACGCAGTATTTT | CASSYRELAGPADTQYF
TRBJ2-7 | many | TRBD2 | TRBV11-2 | TGTGCCAGCAGCTCCGGGACTAGCGGGAGTCTCCACGAGCAGTACTTC | CASSSGTSGSLHEQYF
TRBJ1-2 | many | TRBD1 | TRBV6-5 | TGTGCCAGCAGTTACCAGGCAGGGGGCAGTCATGGCTACACCTTC | CASSYQAGGSHGYTF
TRBJ2-7 | few | . | TRBV14 | TGTGCCAGCAGCCCCCTATCAACCTACGAGCAGTACTTC | CASSPLSTYEQYF
TRBJ1-6 | . | TRBD1 | TRBV6-1 | TGTGCCAGCATCCCGGGACAGGGTGATTCACCCCTCCACTTT | CASIPGQGDSPLHF
TRBJ2-5 | many | . | TRBV7-6 | TGTGCCAGCAGCTTAATGGAAGCGACCCAGTACTTC | CASSLMEATQYF
TRBJ2-3 | . | . | TRBV5-1 | TGCGCCAGCAGCTTGGGGACAGATGCGCAGTATTTT | CASSLGTDAQYF
TRBJ2-7 | many | . | TRBV18 | TGTGCCAGCTCGCTCGACAGTACTTTCTACGAGCAGTACTTC | CASSLDSTFYEQYF
TRBJ1-4 | . | . | TRBV30 | TGTGCCTGGAGTGAGGGGGGCCTATATGGGGAAAAACTGTTTTTT | CAWSEGGLYGEKLFF
TRBJ2-3 | many | . | TRBV27 | TGTGCCAGCAGGACTAGGCCCACAGATACGCAGTATTTT | CASRTRPTDTQYF
TRBJ2-1 | many | TRBD1 | TRBV20-1 | TGCAGTGCTCGGGACAGACTCCTTTACAATGAGCAGTTCTTC | CSARDRLLYNEQFF
TRBJ2-2 | . | . | TRBV7-6 | TGTGCCAGCAGCTTAAAGGGACCAAACACCGGGGAGCTGTTTTTT | CASSLKGPNTGELFF